These T cell receptor beta chains were read from a single sample in a study of Graves' ophthalmopathy and Graves' hyperthyroidism. TCRdb used MiXCR to reprocess the multiplex PCR reads, holding one entry per CDR3 protein. The table lists around 400,000 distinct CDR3 sequences, roughly 21% of them singletons. The sequenced material came from peripheral blood. The source of these receptors is a young woman with stable Graves' hyperthyroidism. The CDR3 runs from the conserved cysteine through the conserved F or W. The D gene is left open where the match is weak. Rows give clone size only sometimes, using once, few, many, or a class for an expanded clone.

V gene: TRBV10-3
clone size: many
J gene: TRBJ2-7
D gene: NA
CDR3 protein: CAISERQANSYEQYF
CDR3 DNA: TGTGCCATCAGTGAGCGCCAGGCTAATTCCTACGAGCAGTACTTC

V gene: TRBV20-1
clone size: NA
J gene: TRBJ1-5
D gene: NA
CDR3 protein: CSAVRGNQPQHF
CDR3 DNA: TGCAGTGCCGTTCGAGGGAATCAGCCCCAGCATTTT

V gene: TRBV6-2/TRBV6-3
clone size: many
J gene: TRBJ2-7
D gene: NA
CDR3 protein: CATGGRFSYEQYF
CDR3 DNA: TGTGCCACTGGGGGTAGGTTCTCCTACGAGCAGTACTTC

V gene: TRBV12-3/TRBV12-4
clone size: NA
J gene: TRBJ1-1
D gene: NA
CDR3 protein: CASSMDSMNTEAFF
CDR3 DNA: TGTGCCAGCAGCATGGACAGCATGAACACTGAAGCTTTCTTT

V gene: TRBV5-1
clone size: many
J gene: TRBJ1-2
D gene: NA
CDR3 protein: CASSRNDRIASYGYTF
CDR3 DNA: TGCGCCAGCAGTCGGAATGACAGGATCGCCAGCTATGGCTACACCTTC

V gene: TRBV6-4
clone size: many
J gene: TRBJ1-5
D gene: NA
CDR3 protein: CASSGVIRNQPQHF
CDR3 DNA: TGTGCCAGCAGTGGAGTAATTCGGAATCAGCCCCAGCATTTT

V gene: TRBV20-1
clone size: many
J gene: TRBJ2-5
D gene: TRBD2
CDR3 protein: CSARGEGVEETQYF
CDR3 DNA: TGCAGTGCTAGGGGGGAGGGAGTAGAAGAGACCCAGTACTTC

V gene: TRBV20-1
clone size: many
J gene: TRBJ2-7
D gene: NA
CDR3 protein: CSASVFISGSTGYEQYF
CDR3 DNA: TGCAGTGCATCCGTTTTTATATCCGGGAGTACCGGCTACGAGCAGTACTTC

V gene: TRBV11-2
clone size: NA
J gene: TRBJ2-2
D gene: TRBD2
CDR3 protein: CASSFGTSGRANTGELFF
CDR3 DNA: TGTGCCAGCAGTTTCGGTACTAGCGGGCGTGCGAACACCGGGGAGCTGTTTTTT

V gene: TRBV20-1
clone size: many
J gene: TRBJ1-6
D gene: NA
CDR3 protein: CSARVRTHNSPLHF
CDR3 DNA: TGCAGTGCTAGAGTGCGGACCCATAATTCACCCCTCCACTTT

V gene: TRBV11-2
clone size: many
J gene: TRBJ2-2
D gene: TRBD1
CDR3 protein: CASSLRDSNIGELFF
CDR3 DNA: TGTGCCAGCAGCTTAAGGGACAGCAACATCGGGGAGCTGTTTTTT

V gene: TRBV25-1
clone size: NA
J gene: TRBJ2-7
D gene: NA
CDR3 protein: CASSIQGRTYEQYF
CDR3 DNA: TGTGCCAGCAGCATACAGGGTAGAACCTACGAGCAGTACTTC

V gene: TRBV6-1
clone size: many
J gene: TRBJ2-7
D gene: NA
CDR3 protein: CAITLAGLLYEQYF
CDR3 DNA: TGTGCCATCACCCTCGCGGGGCTCCTCTACGAGCAGTACTTC

V gene: TRBV4-1
clone size: NA
J gene: TRBJ1-2
D gene: NA
CDR3 protein: CASSQIVGLYGYTF
CDR3 DNA: TGCGCCAGCAGCCAAATAGTGGGCCTCTATGGCTACACCTTC

V gene: TRBV6-1
clone size: NA
J gene: TRBJ1-6
D gene: NA
CDR3 protein: CAATDSPNSPLHF
CDR3 DNA: TGTGCCGCCACGGACAGCCCTAATTCACCCCTCCACTTT

V gene: TRBV28
clone size: many
J gene: TRBJ2-5
D gene: NA
CDR3 protein: CASSPSGTKGEETQYF
CDR3 DNA: TGTGCCAGCAGTCCCTCCGGGACCAAAGGGGAAGAGACCCAGTACTTC

V gene: TRBV12-3/TRBV12-4
clone size: NA
J gene: TRBJ2-5
D gene: TRBD1
CDR3 protein: CASTRTGYQETQYF
CDR3 DNA: TGTGCCAGCACGCGGACAGGCTACCAAGAGACCCAGTACTTC

V gene: TRBV10-1
clone size: NA
J gene: TRBJ2-2
D gene: TRBD1
CDR3 protein: CASMATGDTGKLFF
CDR3 DNA: TGCGCCAGCATGGCGACAGGGGACACCGGGAAGCTGTTTTTT

V gene: TRBV7-3
clone size: NA
J gene: TRBJ2-7
D gene: TRBD2
CDR3 protein: CASTPHRLAGGYEQYF
CDR3 DNA: TGTGCCAGCACCCCACACCGACTAGCGGGAGGGTACGAGCAGTACTTC

V gene: TRBV20-1
clone size: many
J gene: TRBJ1-1
D gene: NA
CDR3 protein: CSARDRIRNTEAFF
CDR3 DNA: TGCAGTGCTAGAGATCGGATTAGGAACACTGAAGCTTTCTTT

V gene: TRBV20-1
clone size: NA
J gene: TRBJ2-5
D gene: TRBD2
CDR3 protein: CSARGTSGKETQYF
CDR3 DNA: TGCAGTGCTAGAGGGACTAGCGGGAAAGAGACCCAGTACTTC

V gene: TRBV12-3/TRBV12-4
clone size: large
J gene: TRBJ2-7
D gene: NA
CDR3 protein: CASSLSLGQSEQYF
CDR3 DNA: TGTGCCAGCAGTTTATCCCTCGGACAGAGCGAGCAGTACTTC

V gene: TRBV27
clone size: NA
J gene: TRBJ1-5
D gene: NA
CDR3 protein: CASSFLDSNQPQHF
CDR3 DNA: TGTGCCAGCAGTTTCTTGGACAGCAATCAGCCCCAGCATTTT

V gene: TRBV12-3/TRBV12-4
clone size: many
J gene: TRBJ2-2
D gene: NA
CDR3 protein: CASSLVFYGGELFF
CDR3 DNA: TGTGCCAGCAGTTTAGTTTTTTACGGAGGGGAGCTGTTTTTT

V gene: TRBV7-8
clone size: many
J gene: TRBJ1-2
D gene: TRBD1
CDR3 protein: CASSPFRDRSRDGYTF
CDR3 DNA: TGTGCCAGCAGCCCTTTCCGGGACAGGAGTAGGGATGGCTACACCTTC

V gene: TRBV11-2
clone size: once
J gene: TRBJ1-6
D gene: NA
CDR3 protein: CASSGTPSPLHF
CDR3 DNA: TGTGCCAGCAGCGGGACCCCTTCACCCCTCCACTTT

V gene: TRBV20-1
clone size: NA
J gene: TRBJ2-7
D gene: TRBD1
CDR3 protein: CSASSAGGEQYF
CDR3 DNA: TGCAGTGCTAGTTCGGCAGGGGGAGAGCAGTACTTC

V gene: TRBV20-1
clone size: many
J gene: TRBJ2-7
D gene: TRBD2
CDR3 protein: CSAGPGKRGSYEQYF
CDR3 DNA: TGCAGTGCCGGGCCCGGGAAGCGGGGATCCTACGAGCAGTACTTC

V gene: TRBV6-5
clone size: many
J gene: TRBJ1-2
D gene: TRBD1
CDR3 protein: CASSSGQGRDGYTF
CDR3 DNA: TGTGCCAGCAGTTCGGGACAGGGGAGGGATGGCTACACCTTC

V gene: TRBV20-1
clone size: NA
J gene: TRBJ1-3
D gene: NA
CDR3 protein: CSAREGGNTIYF
CDR3 DNA: TGCAGTGCTAGAGAAGGGGGAAACACCATATATTTT

V gene: TRBV12-3/TRBV12-4
clone size: many
J gene: TRBJ2-5
D gene: NA
CDR3 protein: CASSPGRGETQYF
CDR3 DNA: TGTGCCAGCAGCCCCGGAAGGGGTGAGACCCAGTACTTC

V gene: TRBV20-1
clone size: many
J gene: TRBJ1-5
D gene: TRBD1
CDR3 protein: CSADRGNQPQHF
CDR3 DNA: TGCAGTGCAGACAGGGGCAATCAGCCCCAGCATTTT

V gene: TRBV27
clone size: many
J gene: TRBJ1-6
D gene: NA
CDR3 protein: CASSLILRGSYNSPLHF
CDR3 DNA: TGTGCCAGCAGTTTAATTTTGAGGGGTTCCTATAATTCACCCCTCCACTTT

V gene: TRBV12-3/TRBV12-4
clone size: few
J gene: TRBJ1-1
D gene: NA
CDR3 protein: CASSRPSNTEAFF
CDR3 DNA: TGTGCCAGCAGTCGACCCTCGAACACTGAAGCTTTCTTT

V gene: TRBV19
clone size: NA
J gene: TRBJ1-6
D gene: NA
CDR3 protein: CASNYRSPRDSPLHF
CDR3 DNA: TGTGCCAGTAACTACAGGTCTCCGAGAGATTCACCCCTCCACTTT

V gene: TRBV12-3/TRBV12-4
clone size: many
J gene: TRBJ2-7
D gene: TRBD1
CDR3 protein: CASKWDRDGEQYF
CDR3 DNA: TGTGCCAGCAAATGGGACAGGGATGGCGAGCAGTACTTC

V gene: TRBV18
clone size: NA
J gene: TRBJ1-1
D gene: NA
CDR3 protein: CASSPRPYTEAFF
CDR3 DNA: TGTGCCAGCTCACCAAGACCATACACTGAAGCTTTCTTT

V gene: TRBV5-1
clone size: many
J gene: TRBJ2-2
D gene: NA
CDR3 protein: CASSLEFGAGELFF
CDR3 DNA: TGCGCCAGCAGCTTGGAGTTTGGGGCCGGGGAGCTGTTTTTT

V gene: TRBV12-3/TRBV12-4
clone size: NA
J gene: TRBJ1-4
D gene: TRBD1
CDR3 protein: CASSPQGAGGNEKLFF
CDR3 DNA: TGTGCCAGCAGCCCACAGGGGGCAGGCGGTAATGAAAAACTGTTTTTT

V gene: TRBV30
clone size: many
J gene: TRBJ2-7
D gene: NA
CDR3 protein: CAWSRGGNEQYF
CDR3 DNA: TGTGCCTGGAGTAGAGGGGGGAACGAGCAGTACTTC

V gene: TRBV6-2/TRBV6-3
clone size: few
J gene: TRBJ2-5
D gene: TRBD1
CDR3 protein: CASSTRDSRETQYF
CDR3 DNA: TGTGCCAGCAGCACCCGGGACAGTCGAGAGACCCAGTACTTC

V gene: TRBV28
clone size: many
J gene: TRBJ2-7
D gene: TRBD1
CDR3 protein: CASSYTTGGGEQYF
CDR3 DNA: TGTGCCAGCAGTTATACGACAGGGGGCGGCGAGCAGTACTTC

V gene: TRBV30
clone size: many
J gene: TRBJ1-5
D gene: NA
CDR3 protein: CAWSGTGGYQPQHF
CDR3 DNA: TGTGCCTGGAGTGGTACAGGAGGGTATCAGCCCCAGCATTTT

V gene: TRBV28
clone size: many
J gene: TRBJ2-4
D gene: NA
CDR3 protein: CASSRTPSVAKNIQYF
CDR3 DNA: TGTGCCAGCAGCCGAACCCCCTCGGTAGCCAAAAACATTCAGTACTTC

V gene: TRBV6-1
clone size: many
J gene: TRBJ2-7
D gene: TRBD2
CDR3 protein: CASSEDLTSGTYEQYF
CDR3 DNA: TGTGCCAGCAGTGAAGATTTGACTAGCGGGACCTACGAGCAGTACTTC

V gene: TRBV9
clone size: NA
J gene: TRBJ2-7
D gene: NA
CDR3 protein: CASSLSSGPNYEQYF
CDR3 DNA: TGTGCCAGCAGCTTAAGCTCCGGCCCAAACTACGAGCAGTACTTC

V gene: TRBV12-3/TRBV12-4
clone size: few
J gene: TRBJ2-4
D gene: TRBD1
CDR3 protein: CASSFTGGDAIKYF
CDR3 DNA: TGTGCCAGCAGTTTTACAGGGGGCGACGCCATTAAGTACTTC

V gene: TRBV12-3/TRBV12-4
clone size: NA
J gene: TRBJ1-2
D gene: TRBD1
CDR3 protein: CAGRDRGGRGYTF
CDR3 DNA: TGTGCCGGCCGGGACAGGGGCGGTCGGGGCTACACCTTC

V gene: TRBV12-3/TRBV12-4
clone size: NA
J gene: TRBJ2-1
D gene: NA
CDR3 protein: CASSYSSEGNEQFF
CDR3 DNA: TGTGCCAGCAGTTACTCCTCAGAGGGCAATGAGCAGTTCTTC

V gene: TRBV30
clone size: many
J gene: TRBJ2-2
D gene: TRBD2
CDR3 protein: CAWRGLAGMGELFF
CDR3 DNA: TGTGCCTGGAGGGGACTAGCGGGGATGGGGGAGCTGTTTTTT

V gene: TRBV29-1
clone size: NA
J gene: TRBJ1-1
D gene: NA
CDR3 protein: CSVEVPGQRSTEAFF
CDR3 DNA: TGCAGCGTTGAAGTCCCTGGACAGAGGAGCACTGAAGCTTTCTTT

V gene: TRBV12-5
clone size: few
J gene: TRBJ2-1
D gene: TRBD2
CDR3 protein: CASGFETGTSGRNEQFF
CDR3 DNA: TGTGCTAGTGGTTTCGAAACCGGGACTAGCGGGAGGAATGAGCAGTTCTTC

V gene: TRBV6-1
clone size: many
J gene: TRBJ2-5
D gene: NA
CDR3 protein: CASTSVETETQYF
CDR3 DNA: TGTGCCAGCACCTCCGTAGAGACAGAGACCCAGTACTTC

V gene: TRBV20-1
clone size: few
J gene: TRBJ1-2
D gene: TRBD1
CDR3 protein: CSANAQAGTGTITYGYTF
CDR3 DNA: TGCAGTGCTAACGCCCAAGCCGGGACAGGTACTATCACCTATGGCTACACCTTC

V gene: TRBV6-1
clone size: many
J gene: TRBJ2-5
D gene: TRBD2
CDR3 protein: CASRKREGRETQYF
CDR3 DNA: TGTGCCAGCAGGAAGCGGGAGGGCCGAGAGACCCAGTACTTC

V gene: TRBV6-1
clone size: few
J gene: TRBJ1-5
D gene: NA
CDR3 protein: CASSVALSGNQPQHF
CDR3 DNA: TGTGCCAGCAGTGTAGCCCTAAGCGGTAATCAGCCCCAGCATTTT

V gene: TRBV12-3/TRBV12-4
clone size: many
J gene: TRBJ1-1
D gene: NA
CDR3 protein: CASSGRTEAFF
CDR3 DNA: TGTGCCAGCAGTGGGAGAACTGAAGCTTTCTTT

V gene: TRBV6-4
clone size: NA
J gene: TRBJ2-7
D gene: NA
CDR3 protein: CASSGTASYEQYF
CDR3 DNA: TGTGCCAGCAGTGGGACAGCTTCCTACGAGCAGTACTTC

V gene: TRBV7-8
clone size: many
J gene: TRBJ1-1
D gene: TRBD1
CDR3 protein: CASSLKRTGDTEAFF
CDR3 DNA: TGTGCCAGCAGCTTAAAAAGGACAGGGGACACTGAAGCTTTCTTT

V gene: TRBV12-3/TRBV12-4
clone size: few
J gene: TRBJ1-6
D gene: TRBD1
CDR3 protein: CASSLGGTVYSPLHF
CDR3 DNA: TGTGCCAGCAGTTTAGGGGGGACAGTTTATTCACCCCTCCACTTT